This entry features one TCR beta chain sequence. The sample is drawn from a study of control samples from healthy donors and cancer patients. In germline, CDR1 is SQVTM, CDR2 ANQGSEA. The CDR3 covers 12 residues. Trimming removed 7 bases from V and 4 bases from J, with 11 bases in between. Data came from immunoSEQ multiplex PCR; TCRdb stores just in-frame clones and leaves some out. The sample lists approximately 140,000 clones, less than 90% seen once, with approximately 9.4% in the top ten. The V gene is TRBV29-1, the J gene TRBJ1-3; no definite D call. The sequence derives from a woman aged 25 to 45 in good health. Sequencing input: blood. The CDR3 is CSATERGNTIYF. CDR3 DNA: TGCAGCGCAACTGAGCGGGGAAACACCATATATTTT.